This T cell receptor (beta chain) was captured by sequencing in a study of PD-1 blockade in mismatch repair-deficient tumors. At the level of the study: All were previously treated, progressing patients with 11 to 13 mismatch repair-deficient cancer types. General observations from the study: Tumor-resident clones, often absent from pretreatment blood, expanded after pembrolizumab and then contracted.

PCR or immunohistochemistry showed mismatch repair deficiency in every enrolled patient. The TCR-sequenced patients were a few responders to pembrolizumab. Clones were read by immunoSEQ multiplex PCR, and TCRdb kept only the in-frame ones, dropping some. The sample lists around 120,000 clones; around nine tenths were seen once. Comment on this clone: The antigen remains undetermined.

The specimen comprised peripheral blood, sampled almost 74 weeks after starting pembrolizumab. The receptor's source is an adult with mismatch repair-deficient cancer.

In DNA form, the CDR3 reads TGTGCCAGAATGGGGACTAGCGGGGGGGCGGAGACCCAGTACTTC. Its translation is CARMGTSGGAETQYF. The rearrangement links TRBV19 to TRBJ2-5; 16 nucleotides align to TRBD2. V lost 9 bases and J lost 5; bases outside the gene matches: 6. Germline V lookup: CDR1 LNHDA, CDR2 SQIVND (reference sequence). The CDR3 sequence is 15 residues long.